A single sample gave rise to the 19 T cell receptor beta chains below, sequenced in a study of Ad26.COV2.S vaccination and SARS-CoV-2 variants. Treatment here: 15 to 20 received Ad26.COV2.S at low or high dose, single or two shots; about 5 received placebo; per-sample allocation not given. All samples were drawn on day 63, counting from the first vaccine or placebo injection. The assay was immunoSEQ multiplex PCR, and TCRdb's table has in-frame clones only and misses some. The data contain under 550,000 clones, over 75% of them singletons. The sample in question was peripheral blood, obtained in a trial of Ad26.COV2.S vaccine versus placebo. These receptors all come from a person aged 18-60 years who received the Ad26.COV2.S COVID-19 vaccine or a placebo.

The genes are TRBV7-2 and TRBJ2-7; D gene ambiguous. The CDR3 totals 15 residues. In germline, CDR1 is SGHTA, CDR2 FQGNSA. Trimming left V 6 bases short and J 2 bases short, with 17 bases between. The CDR3 reads CASSQTSGGTYEQYF. As DNA, the CDR3 is TGTGCCAGCAGTCAGACCTCGGGTGGGACCTACGAGCAGTACTTC.

J is TRBJ2-7 and V is TRBV7-6; 9 positions agree with TRBD1. V was clipped by 3 bases and J by 5 bases; unmatched bases: 5. This CDR3 has 14 amino acids. From germline, CDR1 is SGHVS and CDR2 FNYEAQ. CDR3 bases: TGTGCCAGCAGCTTTGGAACAGGGGGCGACGAGCAGTACTTC. This encodes CASSFGTGGDEQYF. The variable domain in full, completed from reference TRBV7-6 and TRBJ2-7, reads GAGVSQSPRYKVTKRGQDVALRCDPISGHVSLYWYRQALGQGPEFLTYFNYEAQQDKSGLPNDRFSAERPEGSISTLTIQRTEQRDSAMYRCASSFGTGGDEQYFGPGTRLTVT.

The chain couples TRBV6-5 to TRBJ2-3; 9 nucleotides align to TRBD2. The CDR3 is 15 residues long. The trim removed 6 bases at V and 1 base at J, leaving 5 bases unmatched. Germline V gives CDR1 MNHEY, CDR2 SVGAGI. In DNA form, the CDR3 reads TGTGCCAGCAGGTTAGCGGGAGTTGGCACAGATACGCAGTATTTT. It codes for CASRLAGVGTDTQYF.

A note on this clone: Other DNA sequences within the sample encode an identical CDR3. The chain combines TRBV12-3 or TRBV12-4 with TRBJ1-2; a possible D gene is TRBD1 (6 bases). Trimming shortened V by 6 bases and J by 3 bases, and 11 bases separated the two germline ends. The CDR3 is 13 amino acids. The CDR3 DNA is TGTGCCAGCAGCCCGACAGGCTACTATGGCTACACCTTC. Translating it yields CASSPTGYYGYTF.

This clone was picked up a small number of times. The V call is TRBV25-1, the J call TRBJ2-3; possible D gene TRBD2, 6 bases. The V and J ends lost 3 bases and 1 base respectively, with 11 bases between them. The CDR3 covers 15 residues. Germline values: CDR1 MGHDK, CDR2 SYGVNS. CDR3 sequence reads: CASSDPSVGTDTQYF. The CDR3 bases are TGTGCCAGCAGTGATCCTAGCGTCGGCACAGATACGCAGTATTTT.

The J gene is TRBJ2-5, the V gene TRBV6-5, with D unclear. V was pared by 7 bases and J by 2 bases, with 11 bases between. There are 13 residues in the CDR3. Germline V gene data show CDR1 as MNHEY and CDR2 as SVGAGI. The CDR3: CASMDVGQETQYF. CDR3 sequence (DNA): TGTGCCAGCATGGACGTCGGTCAAGAGACCCAGTACTTC.

This clone has a single count. This chain links TRBV16 with TRBJ2-7; 12 bases fit TRBD2. The CDR3 contains 14 residues. Germline trimming cut 4 bases from V and 2 bases from J; bases unmatched to any gene: 0. Germline values: CDR1 KGHSY, CDR2 FQNENV. The CDR3 loop is CASSRTSGTYEQYF. CDR3 coding DNA: TGTGCCAGCAGCCGGACTAGCGGGACCTACGAGCAGTACTTC. Complete variable domain (other parts from reference TRBV16 and TRBJ2-7): GEEVAQTPKHLVRGEGQKAKLYCAPIKGHSYVFWYQQVLKNEFKFLISFQNENVFDETGMPKERFSAKCLPNSPCSLEIQATKLEDSAVYFCASSRTSGTYEQYFGPGTRLTVT.

The chain joins TRBV3-1 (or the pseudogene TRBV3-2) to TRBJ1-1; D is undetermined. With 0 bases removed from V and 6 bases from J, the gap between germline ends came to 11 bases. The germline V gene has CDR1 LGHDT and CDR2 YNNKEL (reference sequence). CDR3 length: 14 amino acids. The CDR3 nucleotides read TGTGCCAGCAGCCAAGACAGAGGGTGGGCTGAAGCTTTCTTT. Its translation is CASSQDRGWAEAFF.

The gene calls are TRBV5-5 and TRBJ2-7; the D is unclear. The CDR3 is 14 residues long. Per the germline V gene, CDR1 is SGHKS and CDR2 is YYEKEE (reference sequence). The V end was cut by 0 bases, the J end by 0 bases, with 7 bases between. CDR3: CASSLGPSSYEQYF. In DNA form, the CDR3 reads TGTGCCAGCAGCTTGGGACCTTCCTCCTACGAGCAGTACTTC.

This chain links TRBV24-1 with TRBJ2-4; D is ambiguous. CDR1 is KGHDR, CDR2 SFDVKD, per germline. This CDR3 is built from 14 residues. Trimming pared 7 bases from V and 6 bases from J, leaving 15 bases between. The CDR3 spells CATRPRAARNIQYF. Here the CDR3 DNA reads TGTGCCACCAGGCCTAGGGCCGCCCGAAACATTCAGTACTTC.

V usage is TRBV24-1 and J usage is TRBJ2-1; TRBD2 is a possible D gene (5 bases). CDR3 length: 17 residues. V lost 1 base and J lost 6, with 18 bases in between. The germline CDR1 and CDR2 sequences are KGHDR and SFDVKD. This chain's CDR3 is CATSDFRASRGGNEQFF. CDR3 DNA sequence: TGTGCCACCAGTGATTTCCGAGCTAGCCGAGGCGGCAATGAGCAGTTCTTC.

This chain uses TRBV7-8 with TRBJ1-2; 10 bases line up with TRBD1. This CDR3 comprises 17 residues. J gave up 4 bases and V 3 bases, and 11 bases lay outside the gene matches. Per the germline V gene, CDR1 is SGHVS and CDR2 is FQNEAQ. CDR3 amino acids: CASSLTGTGVRSYGYTF. CDR3 nucleotides: TGTGCCAGCAGCTTGACCGGGACAGGGGTTCGGAGCTATGGCTACACCTTC.

The chain recombines TRBV7-2 with TRBJ2-3; TRBD2 agrees at 12 bases. V lost 1 base, J lost 4 bases, and 3 bases stayed unmatched. The CDR3 loop spans 16 amino acids. CDR1 is SGHTA, CDR2 FQGNSA, per germline. The chain's CDR3 is CASSLGLAGGADTQYF. The CDR3 coding sequence is TGTGCCAGCAGCTTAGGGCTAGCGGGAGGGGCAGATACGCAGTATTTT.

V usage is TRBV5-5 and J usage is TRBJ1-1; a possible D gene is TRBD1 (6 bases). The CDR3 consists of 15 residues. V was shortened by 1 base and J by 3 bases, with 13 bases between the two germline ends. Germline V gene lookup returns CDR1 SGHKS and CDR2 YYEKEE (reference sequence). The CDR3 loop is CASSLNAGAYTEAFF. CDR3 DNA: TGTGCCAGCAGCTTGAACGCAGGGGCGTACACTGAAGCTTTCTTT. The entire variable domain, with the rest obtained from reference TRBV5-5 and TRBJ1-1, is as follows: DAGVTQSPTHLIKTRGQQVTLRCSPISGHKSVSWYQQVLGQGPQFIFQYYEKEERGRGNFPDRFSARQFPNYSSELNVNALLLGDSALYLCASSLNAGAYTEAFFGQGTRLTVV.

The chain joins TRBV4-1 to TRBJ2-2; TRBD2 matches 12 bases. Trimming cost V 1 base and J 7 bases; bases outside gene matches: 7. Germline V gives CDR1 MGHRA, CDR2 YSYEKL. CDR3 length: 17 residues. CDR3 nucleotide sequence: TGCGCCAGCAGCCAAGTGCCGACTAGCGGGAGTCACGGGGAGCTGTTTTTT. Its protein product is CASSQVPTSGSHGELFF.

The chain links TRBV30 to TRBJ2-5; D is unresolved. V was pared by 0 bases and J by 2 bases, with 10 bases between. Germline V gene lookup returns CDR1 GTSNPN and CDR2 SVGIG (reference sequence). This CDR3 is built from 14 residues. The DNA for the CDR3 is TGTGCCTGGAGTGTATTGCGTATACAAGAGACCCAGTACTTC. Its protein is CAWSVLRIQETQYF.

The V call is TRBV4-2, the J call TRBJ1-1; D remains unclear. The germline gives CDR1 LGHNA, CDR2 YNFKEQ. V shed 3 bases and J shed 6 bases, with 8 bases lying between them. This CDR3 region has 12 residues. CDR3 sequence: CASSQGDSEAFF. As DNA, the CDR3 is TGTGCCAGCAGCCAGGGAGACTCTGAAGCTTTCTTT.

The chain uses TRBV27 and TRBJ2-7; D might be TRBD1 or TRBD2, each matching 5 bases. Trimming stripped 2 bases from V and 0 bases from J, with 11 bases between. The CDR3 covers 15 residues. Germline V gene sequence: CDR1 MNHEY, CDR2 SMNVEV (reference sequence). The CDR3 here is CASSLRGTYSYEQYF. CDR3 coding DNA: TGTGCCAGCAGTTTAAGAGGGACGTACTCCTACGAGCAGTACTTC.

The chain employs TRBV3-1 (or the pseudogene TRBV3-2) and TRBJ2-1; D possibly corresponds to TRBD2 (6 bases). Germline assignment: CDR1 LGHDT and CDR2 YNNKEL (reference sequence). V lost 6 bases, J lost 8 bases, and 11 bases lay in between. The length of the CDR3 is 12 residues. In DNA form, the CDR3 reads TGTGCCAGCAGGACTAGTAACGATGAGCAGTTCTTC. It encodes CASRTSNDEQFF.